The rows below give T cell receptor beta chains drawn from one sample of a study of blood T cell repertoires in COVID-19. Using immunoSEQ multiplex PCR, the repertoire was profiled, and TCRdb retains in-frame clones only, with some absent. The data show roughly 90,000 clones, 70% to 90% seen once. The sample was peripheral blood. The receptors stem from a man in his forties or fifties with COVID-19, enrolled during active disease. Each CDR3 is given with its conserved first and last residue. Fields, in order: V gene, clone size, J gene, D gene, CDR3 DNA, CDR3 protein. The D gene is left open where the match is weak. Clone size is shown for a subset of rows, as once, few, many or a class of expanded clone.

>TRBV7-9|.|TRBJ2-3|TRBD2
TGTGCCAGCAGCGACGGGACTAGCGGACCAGATACGCAGTATTTT
CASSDGTSGPDTQYF
>TRBV12-3/TRBV12-4|.|TRBJ1-2|TRBD1
TGTGCCAGCAGTTTACAGGGGGACTATGGCTACACCTTC
CASSLQGDYGYTF
>TRBV15|once|TRBJ1-2|.
TGTGCCACCAGTCCCCTCCGGGGCGGGGGTGGCTACACCTTC
CATSPLRGGGGYTF
>TRBV10-3|.|TRBJ1-1|.
TGTGCCATCAGTGACGGGGTCGGCATGAACACTGAAGCTTTCTTT
CAISDGVGMNTEAFF
>TRBV9|.|TRBJ2-6|.
TGTGCCAGCAGCGGCGGATCCTCTGGGGCCAACGTCCTGACTTTC
CASSGGSSGANVLTF
>TRBV5-4|.|TRBJ2-3|TRBD1
TGTGCCAGCAGTCCGGGGACAGGGGTCGCGACTGGCACAGATACGCAGTATTTT
CASSPGTGVATGTDTQYF
>TRBV6-5|few|TRBJ1-6|TRBD1
TGTGCCAGCAGCACTACAGGGGACTATAATTCACCCCTCCACTTT
CASSTTGDYNSPLHF
>TRBV24-1|.|TRBJ2-1|TRBD1
TGTGCCACCAGTGACCCCGGTTGGCAGGGGGCGAGGAATGAGCAGTTCTTC
CATSDPGWQGARNEQFF
>TRBV5-1|.|TRBJ1-5|.
TGCGCCAGCAGCCCGACAGGACCCAATCAGCCCCAGCATTTT
CASSPTGPNQPQHF
>TRBV2|.|TRBJ1-6|TRBD1
TGTGCCAGCAGGAAGCCACCGGGACAGGGAAATTCACCCCTCCACTTT
CASRKPPGQGNSPLHF
>TRBV28|.|TRBJ1-2|.
TGTGCCAGCAACCTGGGGCGTTTATATGGCTACACCTTC
CASNLGRLYGYTF
>TRBV5-5|.|TRBJ1-6|.
TGTGCCAGCAGCTTTGACGGGGATTCACCCCTCCACTTT
CASSFDGDSPLHF
>TRBV25-1|.|TRBJ1-3|TRBD1
TGTGCCAGCAGTTTCACAGGGGGCAATGGAAACACCATATATTTT
CASSFTGGNGNTIYF
>TRBV18|.|TRBJ2-1|TRBD1
TGTGCCAGCTCACCCAGACAGGGAAATGAGCAGTTCTTC
CASSPRQGNEQFF
>TRBV6-5|.|TRBJ1-6|TRBD1
TGTGCCAGCAGTTACAGACAGGGGTTAAATTCACCCCTCCACTTT
CASSYRQGLNSPLHF
>TRBV29-1|few|TRBJ2-1|TRBD1
TGCAGCGTACCCCGACAGGGGAGCTCCTACAATGAGCAGTTCTTC
CSVPRQGSSYNEQFF
>TRBV6-1|.|TRBJ2-7|.
TGTGCCAGCAGTGACTGGAATCAGGGGAAATTGGACGAGCAGTACTTC
CASSDWNQGKLDEQYF
>TRBV4-1|.|TRBJ1-2|.
TGCGCCAGCAGCAAAGCCGGGTATACAAATGATGGCTACACCTTC
CASSKAGYTNDGYTF
>TRBV5-4|.|TRBJ1-6|.
TGTGCCAGCAGGCCAGGATCGGGGGTTCACAATTCACCCCTCCACTTT
CASRPGSGVHNSPLHF
>TRBV10-3|once|TRBJ2-2|.
TGTGCCAGCCAGGTGGGGGGAGGCGGGGAGCTGTTTTTT
CASQVGGGGELFF
>TRBV6-4|.|TRBJ1-6|TRBD1
TGTGCCAGCAGATCCGGGACAGGGGCTTTGGATAATTCACCCCTCCACTTT
CASRSGTGALDNSPLHF
>TRBV5-5|.|TRBJ1-5|.
TGTGCCAGCAGCTTAGAACTTAGCAATCAGCCCCAGCATTTT
CASSLELSNQPQHF
>TRBV5-1|.|TRBJ1-2|.
TGCGCCAGCAGCTTGGGCCTGGACTTAGCTAACTATGGCTACACCTTC
CASSLGLDLANYGYTF
>TRBV30|.|TRBJ2-7|.
TGTGCCTGGGGTGTCGAGAATCGCGAGCAGTACTTC
CAWGVENREQYF
>TRBV2|.|TRBJ1-1|TRBD1
TGTGCCAGGGGGGACAGAAACACTGAAGCTTTCTTT
CARGDRNTEAFF
>TRBV28|.|TRBJ1-4|.
TGTGCCAGCAGGGCATCGGGAACCCACAATGAAAAACTGTTTTTT
CASRASGTHNEKLFF
>TRBV30|.|TRBJ2-7|TRBD1
TGTGCCTGGAGTGTACGAACAGGGGCAGGGACCTACGAGCAGTACTTC
CAWSVRTGAGTYEQYF
>TRBV19|.|TRBJ2-1|.
TGTGCCAGTAGTATCCGCAGGGGCCATGAGCAGTTCTTC
CASSIRRGHEQFF
>TRBV9|.|TRBJ1-2|.
TGTGCCAGCAGCGTGTCCCCCGGGAGCTATGGCTACACCTTC
CASSVSPGSYGYTF
>TRBV19|.|TRBJ2-1|TRBD1
TGTGCCAGTAGTACGACAGGGAAAGATGAGCAGTTCTTC
CASSTTGKDEQFF